This is a list of T cell receptor beta chains from one sample in a study of OX40 agonist ivuxolimab in advanced cancers. Libraries were prepared by immunoSEQ multiplex PCR; TCRdb keeps only in-frame clonotypes and omits some of them. The data contain 100,000 to 150,000 clones, around 90% of them singletons. Sequenced material: CD4+ or CD8+ T cells sorted from blood, taken in a trial of the OX40 agonist ivuxolimab. The receptors come from an adult with an advanced solid tumor such as melanoma, head and neck, liver or kidney cancer. CDR3s include the opening cysteine and the closing phenylalanine or tryptophan. The D gene is left open where the match is weak.

D,V,J,CDR3,DNA
.,TRBV2,TRBJ1-5,CASSVGWGNQPQHF,TGTGCCAGCAGTGTTGGCTGGGGCAATCAGCCCCAGCATTTT
TRBD1,TRBV4-1,TRBJ2-7,CASSQGLRDRGLEQYF,TGCGCCAGTAGCCAAGGACTCCGGGACAGGGGGCTTGAGCAGTACTTC
.,TRBV19,TRBJ2-6,CASSIPALSGANVLTF,TGTGCCAGTAGTATACCGGCCCTCTCTGGGGCCAACGTCCTGACTTTC
TRBD1,TRBV7-8,TRBJ1-5,CASSLGQGANLLPNQPQHF,TGTGCCAGCAGCTTAGGACAGGGGGCCAACCTGCTACCCAATCAGCCCCAGCATTTT
TRBD1,TRBV11-3,TRBJ1-2,CASSYADRDYGYTF,TGTGCCAGCAGCTACGCGGACAGGGACTATGGCTACACCTTC
.,TRBV28,TRBJ2-6,CASSLRGISGANVLTF,TGTGCCAGCAGTTTACGGGGCATCTCTGGGGCCAACGTCCTGACTTTC
TRBD1,TRBV6-1,TRBJ2-3,CASTQGAQGNTQYF,TGTGCCAGCACGCAGGGGGCGCAGGGAAATACGCAGTATTTT
.,TRBV18,TRBJ1-5,CASSASDKNQPQHF,TGTGCCAGCTCAGCCTCGGACAAGAATCAGCCCCAGCATTTT
TRBD1,TRBV27,TRBJ2-1,CASSSRQGSSYNEQFF,TGTGCCAGCAGTTCAAGACAGGGCAGCTCCTACAATGAGCAGTTCTTC
.,TRBV19,TRBJ2-7,CASSIEREAYEQYF,TGTGCCAGTAGTATAGAGAGGGAGGCCTACGAGCAGTACTTC
TRBD1,TRBV6-1,TRBJ1-5,CASSERQGYWNQPQHF,TGTGCCAGCAGTGAGAGACAGGGGTATTGGAATCAGCCCCAGCATTTT
TRBD1,TRBV5-1,TRBJ1-4,CASSNRQGSGEKLFF,TGCGCCAGCAGCAACAGACAGGGCTCTGGTGAAAAACTGTTTTTT
TRBD2,TRBV6-5,TRBJ2-7,CASSPRRGEYEQYF,TGTGCCAGCAGCCCGCGGCGGGGGGAGTACGAGCAGTACTTC
.,TRBV15,TRBJ2-5,CATSRPFPGETQYF,TGTGCCACCAGCAGACCGTTCCCAGGGGAGACCCAGTACTTC
.,TRBV9,TRBJ1-2,CASSVAEGGRTYGYTF,TGTGCCAGCAGCGTAGCGGAGGGCGGCCGAACCTATGGCTACACCTTC
.,TRBV11-1,TRBJ1-1,CASSFLRGGNTEAFF,TGTGCCAGCAGCTTTCTGAGGGGGGGGAACACTGAAGCTTTCTTT
.,TRBV28,TRBJ2-7,CASSSGARGEQYF,TGTGCCAGCAGTTCCGGGGCTAGGGGCGAGCAGTACTTC